Presented here are 17 T cell receptor beta chains from one specimen sequenced in a study of shared clonotypes between healthy human individuals. Generated by immunoSEQ multiplex PCR, the TCRdb table keeps only in-frame clones and is missing some. The table lists 2,500,000 or so clones, 80% to 95% of them singletons, with 0.3% to 0.45% in the top ten. What was sequenced was naive CD4+ T cells from PBMCs. Subset: CD45RA+ positively selected. These receptor sequences come from a man aged 18 to 30 in good health. Some clones in this sample may be carry-over from other donors' samples.

The chain uses TRBV6-1 and TRBJ2-7, with no clear D. CDR3 length: 15 residues. Germline CDR1 MNHNS, CDR2 SASEGT. The ends were cut back, 0 bases at V and 0 bases at J, with 9 bases in the middle. The CDR3 reads CASSEAYQSSYEQYF. The CDR3, as DNA: TGTGCCAGCAGTGAAGCGTATCAGAGCTCCTACGAGCAGTACTTC.

The chain couples TRBV4-1 to TRBJ2-7, with a weak D call TRBD2 (7 bases). CDR3 size: 16 residues. Germline assignment: CDR1 MGHRA and CDR2 YSYEKL. V was cut by 4 bases and J by 0 bases, with 16 bases left in between. The CDR3: CASSRERGGSSYEQYF. CDR3 nucleotide sequence: TGCGCCAGCAGCCGAGAGAGGGGGGGTTCCTCCTACGAGCAGTACTTC.

This chain connects TRBV27 to TRBJ2-3, with a possible D match to TRBD2 (5 bases). Germline CDR1 reads MNHEY; CDR2 reads SMNVEV (reference sequence). Trimming removed 2 bases at V and 11 bases at J, with 14 bases between. The CDR3 length is 13 residues. Here the CDR3 DNA reads TGTGCCAGCAGTTTAGGGTCCGTAGGGAGGCAGTATTTT. It translates to CASSLGSVGRQYF.

Worth noting for this clone: This CDR3 is also generated by other DNA sequences in the sample. V and J are TRBV28 and TRBJ2-7; D uncertain. Germline V gene sequence: CDR1 MDHEN, CDR2 SYDVKM. V shed 4 bases and J shed 1 base, with 5 bases lying between them. CDR3 length: 12 amino acids. The CDR3, as DNA: TGTGCCAGCAGTTCCGGGTCCTACGAGCAGTACTTC. Its protein product is CASSSGSYEQYF. Variable domain in full (rest from reference TRBV28 and TRBJ2-7): DVKVTQSSRYLVKRTGEKVFLECVQDMDHENMFWYRQDPGLGLRLIYFSYDVKMKEKGDIPEGYSVSREKKERFSLILESASTNQTSMYLCASSSGSYEQYFGPGTRLTVT.

This clone has just a few counts. The chain couples TRBV30 to TRBJ1-5; D not certain. The V and J ends lost 1 base and 2 bases respectively, with 9 bases between them. The CDR3 contains 14 residues. The germline CDR1 and CDR2 sequences are GTSNPN and SVGIG (reference sequence). The CDR3 region is CAWSAGVRNQPQHF. The CDR3 DNA sequence: TGTGCCTGGAGTGCCGGGGTGCGCAATCAGCCCCAGCATTTT.

Remarks on this clone: Additional DNA sequences in this sample encode the identical CDR3. The chain is built from TRBV28 and TRBJ1-2; 7 nucleotides agree with TRBD1. The CDR3 sequence is 14 residues long. Germline CDR1 MDHEN, CDR2 SYDVKM. The trim removed 5 bases at V and 4 bases at J, leaving 7 bases unmatched. The CDR3 sequence is CASSPPTGRYGYTF. CDR3 in DNA: TGTGCCAGCAGTCCACCGACAGGGCGCTATGGCTACACCTTC.

The chain combines TRBV28 with TRBJ2-7; 9 positions agree with TRBD2. The germline V gene encodes CDR1 MDHEN and CDR2 SYDVKM. The V and J ends lost 2 bases and 6 bases, in that order; junction bases with no gene match: 11. This CDR3 spans 16 amino acids. CDR3 DNA: TGTGCCAGCAGTTTAAGGGGGGCTAGCGGGATCTCCGAGCAGTACTTC. It translates to CASSLRGASGISEQYF.

The chain carries TRBV5-1 and TRBJ2-7; D is possibly TRBD1 or TRBD2 (5 bases each). Per germline, CDR1 SGHRS and CDR2 YFSETQ. The CDR3 has 14 amino acids. Trimming left V 5 bases short and J 5 bases short, with 17 bases between. DNA for the CDR3: TGCGCCAGCAGACCTCTACCGGGACCCGACGAGCAGTACTTC. Translating it yields CASRPLPGPDEQYF.

The chain recombines TRBV6-1 with TRBJ2-5; maybe TRBD2 (5 bases). The CDR3 runs 16 residues. Germline CDR1 is MNHNS and CDR2 is SASEGT. Trimming took off 4 bases at V and 2 bases at J, with 17 bases between the two ends. In DNA, the CDR3 is TGTGCCAGCAGTGTAGGGAGCGCAGGACCGCAAGAGACCCAGTACTTC. Amino acid sequence: CASSVGSAGPQETQYF.

This clone is a singleton in its sample. The rearrangement uses TRBV7-8 and TRBJ2-2, with 16 positions matching TRBD2. The CDR3 loop spans 21 amino acids. V was clipped by 4 bases and J by 3 bases; unmatched bases: 14. Germline CDR1 and CDR2: SGHVS and FQNEAQ. The CDR3 spells CASSSRHSPGLAGGDTGELFF. The CDR3 DNA reads TGTGCCAGCAGCTCCCGACACTCCCCGGGACTAGCGGGAGGGGACACCGGGGAGCTGTTTTTT.

The chain couples TRBV5-1 to TRBJ2-1; D is perhaps TRBD2 (6 bases). The CDR3 length is 16 residues. Trimming took 1 base from V and 3 from J, leaving 14 bases between them. Germline V gene data show CDR1 as SGHRS and CDR2 as YFSETQ. CDR3 sequence (DNA): TGCGCCAGCAGCTTGTGGGGGGAGCCGGGCTACAATGAGCAGTTCTTC. Residues: CASSLWGEPGYNEQFF.

The rearrangement uses TRBV18 and TRBJ2-1; no clear D. The CDR3 totals 14 residues. CDR1 is KGHSH and CDR2 is LQKENI in the germline V gene. The V end was cut by 3 bases, the J end by 6 bases, with 12 bases between. CDR3 sequence reads: CASSPSPSLNEQFF. In DNA, the CDR3 is TGTGCCAGCTCACCTTCCCCTAGTCTCAATGAGCAGTTCTTC.

The rearrangement links TRBV15 to TRBJ2-2, with D unclear. The germline V gene encodes CDR1 LNHNV and CDR2 YYDKDF (reference sequence). This CDR3 has 16 residues. The V end was cut by 0 bases, the J end by 1 base, with 9 bases between. CDR3 loop: CATSRDSTRNTGELFF. The CDR3, as DNA: TGTGCCACCAGCAGAGATTCTACGAGGAACACCGGGGAGCTGTTTTTT.

Regarding this clone: This specimen includes other DNA sequences encoding the same CDR3. V usage is TRBV10-3 and J usage is TRBJ2-5; no firm D call. CDR1 is ENHRY and CDR2 is SYGVKD in the germline V gene. V dropped 0 bases and J dropped 5 bases, with 4 bases sitting between them. This CDR3 is 12 amino acids long. Written as DNA, the CDR3 is TGTGCCATCAGTGAGTCGACCGAGACCCAGTACTTC. It is translated as CAISESTETQYF.

The V and J genes are TRBV6-4 and TRBJ2-6; no clear D gene. In germline, CDR1 is MRHNA, CDR2 SNTAGT. Trimming took 8 bases from V and 2 from J, leaving 7 bases between them. CDR3 size: 13 residues. The CDR3 sequence is CASRDAGANVLTF. The CDR3 bases are TGTGCCAGCCGAGACGCTGGGGCCAACGTCCTGACTTTC.

This chain links TRBV19 with TRBJ1-4, with D possibly TRBD1 on 6 matching bases. Trimming left V 5 bases short and J 3 bases short, with 19 bases between. The CDR3 sequence is 17 residues long. CDR1 and CDR2 (germline): LNHDA, SQIVND (reference sequence). The CDR3 region has the DNA TGTGCCAGTAGTTCCGGGAGGGGGAGGTCGGCTAATGAAAAACTGTTTTTT. This translates into CASSSGRGRSANEKLFF.

The chain links TRBV19 to TRBJ1-2, with 8 bases that match TRBD1. Germline assignment: CDR1 LNHDA and CDR2 SQIVND (reference sequence). With V trimmed by 6 bases and J by 4 bases, 4 bases remained unmatched. The CDR3 is 13 residues long. The CDR3 DNA is TGTGCCAGTAGGAGGGACAGGACCTATGGCTACACCTTC. Encoded protein: CASRRDRTYGYTF.